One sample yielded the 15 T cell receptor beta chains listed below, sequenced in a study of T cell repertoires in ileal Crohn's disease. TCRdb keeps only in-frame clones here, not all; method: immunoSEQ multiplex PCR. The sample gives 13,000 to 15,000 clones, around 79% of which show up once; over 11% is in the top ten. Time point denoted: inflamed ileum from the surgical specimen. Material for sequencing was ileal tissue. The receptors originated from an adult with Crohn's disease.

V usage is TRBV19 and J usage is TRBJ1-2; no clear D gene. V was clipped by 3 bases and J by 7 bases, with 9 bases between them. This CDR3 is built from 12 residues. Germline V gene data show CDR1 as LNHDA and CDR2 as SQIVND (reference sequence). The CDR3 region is CASSISGFGYTF. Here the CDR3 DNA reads TGTGCCAGTAGTATTTCCGGGTTTGGCTACACCTTC.

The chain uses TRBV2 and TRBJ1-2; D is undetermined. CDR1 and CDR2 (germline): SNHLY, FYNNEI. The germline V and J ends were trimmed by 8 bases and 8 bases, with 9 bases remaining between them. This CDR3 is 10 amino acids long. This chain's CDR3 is CASLSHGYTF. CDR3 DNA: TGTGCCAGCCTCAGTCACGGCTACACCTTC. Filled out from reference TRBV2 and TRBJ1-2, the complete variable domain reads EPEVTQTPSHQVTQMGQEVILRCVPISNHLYFYWYRQILGQKVEFLVSFYNNEISEKSEIFDDQFSVERPDGSNFTLKIRSTKLEDSAMYFCASLSHGYTFGSGTRLTVV.

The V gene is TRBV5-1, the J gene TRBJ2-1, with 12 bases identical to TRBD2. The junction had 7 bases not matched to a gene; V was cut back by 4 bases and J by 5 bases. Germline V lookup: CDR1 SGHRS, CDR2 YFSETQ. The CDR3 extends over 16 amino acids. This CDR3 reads CASSPRTSGVHNEQFF. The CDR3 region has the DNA TGCGCCAGCAGCCCTAGGACTAGCGGGGTCCACAATGAGCAGTTCTTC.

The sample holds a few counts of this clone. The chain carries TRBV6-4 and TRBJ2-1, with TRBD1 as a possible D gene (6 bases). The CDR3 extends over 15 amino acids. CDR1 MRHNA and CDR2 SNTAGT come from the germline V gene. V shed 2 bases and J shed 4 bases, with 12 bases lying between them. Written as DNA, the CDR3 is TGTGCCAGCAGTGACGCGGCAGGGGAGTACAATGAGCAGTTCTTC. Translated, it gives CASSDAAGEYNEQFF.

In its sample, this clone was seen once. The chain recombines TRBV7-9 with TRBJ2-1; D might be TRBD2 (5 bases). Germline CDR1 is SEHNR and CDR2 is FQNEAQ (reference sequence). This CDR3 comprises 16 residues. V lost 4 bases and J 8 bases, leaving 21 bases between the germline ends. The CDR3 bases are TGTGCCAGCAGCTCCACTAAGCTAGCTCGAGGCGATGAGCAGTTCTTC. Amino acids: CASSSTKLARGDEQFF.

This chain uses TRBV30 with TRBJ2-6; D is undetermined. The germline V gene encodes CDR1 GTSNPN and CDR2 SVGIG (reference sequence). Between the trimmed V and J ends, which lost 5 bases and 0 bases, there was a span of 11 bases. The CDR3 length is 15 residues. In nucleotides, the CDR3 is TGTGCCTGGGGGATCAGTTTCTCTGGGGCCAACGTCCTGACTTTC. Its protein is CAWGISFSGANVLTF.

The CDR3 reads CASRSWGNSYEQYF. The CDR3 coding sequence is TGTGCCAGCAGGTCTTGGGGCAACTCCTACGAGCAGTACTTC. The genes are TRBV27 and TRBJ2-7, with D maybe TRBD1 (5 bases). Trimming took 6 bases from V and 0 from J, leaving 12 bases between them. CDR1 and CDR2 (germline): MNHEY, SMNVEV (reference sequence). CDR3 length: 14 residues.

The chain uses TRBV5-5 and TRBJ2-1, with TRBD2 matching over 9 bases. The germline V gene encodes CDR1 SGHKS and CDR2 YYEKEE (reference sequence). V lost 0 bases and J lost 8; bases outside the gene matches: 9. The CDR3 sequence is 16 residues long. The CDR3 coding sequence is TGTGCCAGCAGCTTGGGTTGGTCTAGCGGGGCCCATGAGCAGTTCTTC. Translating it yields CASSLGWSSGAHEQFF.

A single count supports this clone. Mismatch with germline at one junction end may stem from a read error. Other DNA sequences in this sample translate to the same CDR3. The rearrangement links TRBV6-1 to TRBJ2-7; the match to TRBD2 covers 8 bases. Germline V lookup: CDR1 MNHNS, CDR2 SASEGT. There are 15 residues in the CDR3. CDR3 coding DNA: TGTGCCAGTAGTGACGGCGGGGGGCATGCCTACGAGCAGTACTTC. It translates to CASSDGGGHAYEQYF.

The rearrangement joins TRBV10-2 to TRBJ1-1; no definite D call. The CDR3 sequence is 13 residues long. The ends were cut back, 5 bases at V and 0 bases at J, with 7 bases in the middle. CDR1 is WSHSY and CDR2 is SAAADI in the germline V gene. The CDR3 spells CASSLTVNTEAFF. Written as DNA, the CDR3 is TGCGCCAGCAGTCTAACGGTGAACACTGAAGCTTTCTTT.

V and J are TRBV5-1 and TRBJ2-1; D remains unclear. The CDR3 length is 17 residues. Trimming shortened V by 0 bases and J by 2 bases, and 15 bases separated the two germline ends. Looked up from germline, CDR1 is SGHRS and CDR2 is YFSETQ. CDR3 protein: CASSLAWGQKPYNEQFF. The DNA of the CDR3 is TGCGCCAGCAGCTTGGCCTGGGGTCAGAAACCCTACAATGAGCAGTTCTTC.

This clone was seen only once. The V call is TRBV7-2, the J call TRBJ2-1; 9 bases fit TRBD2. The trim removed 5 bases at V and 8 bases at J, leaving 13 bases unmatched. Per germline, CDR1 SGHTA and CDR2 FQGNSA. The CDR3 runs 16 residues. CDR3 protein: CASSPLRASGADEQFF. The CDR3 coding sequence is TGTGCCAGCAGCCCCCTGCGGGCTAGCGGGGCGGATGAGCAGTTCTTC.

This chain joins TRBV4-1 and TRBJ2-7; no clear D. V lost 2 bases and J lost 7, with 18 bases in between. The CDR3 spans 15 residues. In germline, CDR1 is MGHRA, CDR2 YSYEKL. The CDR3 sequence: CASSQIRRSLGEQYF. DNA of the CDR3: TGCGCCAGCAGCCAAATACGAAGATCTCTAGGGGAGCAGTACTTC.

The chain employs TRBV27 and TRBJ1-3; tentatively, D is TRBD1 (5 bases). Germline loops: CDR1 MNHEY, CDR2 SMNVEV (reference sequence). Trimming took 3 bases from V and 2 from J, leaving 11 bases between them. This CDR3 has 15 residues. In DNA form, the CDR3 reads TGTGCCAGCAGTTTGGGGTTGGGGGCTGGAAACACCATATATTTT. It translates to CASSLGLGAGNTIYF.

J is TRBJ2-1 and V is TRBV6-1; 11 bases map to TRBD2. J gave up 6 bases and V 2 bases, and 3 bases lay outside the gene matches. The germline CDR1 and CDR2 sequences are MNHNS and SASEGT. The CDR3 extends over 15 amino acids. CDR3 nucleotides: TGTGCCAGCAGTGAAACTAGCGGGGGTTCCAATGAGCAGTTCTTC. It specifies CASSETSGGSNEQFF.